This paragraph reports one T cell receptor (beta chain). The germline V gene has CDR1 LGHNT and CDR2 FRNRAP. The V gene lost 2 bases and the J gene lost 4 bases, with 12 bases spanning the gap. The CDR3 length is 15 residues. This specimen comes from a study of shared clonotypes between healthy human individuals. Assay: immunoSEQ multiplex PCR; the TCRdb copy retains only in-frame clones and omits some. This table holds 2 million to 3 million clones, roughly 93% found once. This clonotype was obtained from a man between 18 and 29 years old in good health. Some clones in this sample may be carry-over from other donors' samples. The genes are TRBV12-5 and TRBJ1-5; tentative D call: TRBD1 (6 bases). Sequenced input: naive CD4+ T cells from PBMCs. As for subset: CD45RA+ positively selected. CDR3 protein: CASGLSQQGNQPQHF. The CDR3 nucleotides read TGTGCTAGTGGTTTGTCCCAACAGGGAAATCAGCCCCAGCATTTT.